This T cell receptor (beta chain) was captured by sequencing in a study of beta chain features in type 1 diabetes. Germline values: CDR1 SGHTA, CDR2 FQGNSA. The CDR3 is made up of 15 amino acids. The ends were cut back, 3 bases at V and 1 base at J, with 13 bases in the middle. Study-level findings and limits: Among patients with Type 1 diabetes, TCRB CDR3s were moderately but significantly shorter in every one of the four CD4+ subsets.

Details on this clone: Its antigen remains unknown.

A CD45RO/CCR7/CD25/CD127/CD95/CD27 panel sorted naive, central memory, regulatory and stem cell-like memory CD4+ cells. All sorted populations exceeded 95% purity. Every isolated RNA sample was fully reverse transcribed, so sequencing captured expressed TCRB transcripts. Clones were read by immunoSEQ multiplex PCR, and TCRdb kept only the in-frame ones, dropping some. The sample lists roughly 290,000 clones; over 14% were seen once. Sequencing used naive CD4+ T cells from blood. V gene TRBV7-2 combines with J gene TRBJ2-7, with no clear D. This TCR was sampled from a man between 18 and 35 years old with type 1 diabetes. CDR3 nucleotides: TGTGCCAGCAGCTTGCGGTACGTCGGGTCCTACGAGCAGTACTTC. Amino acids: CASSLRYVGSYEQYF.